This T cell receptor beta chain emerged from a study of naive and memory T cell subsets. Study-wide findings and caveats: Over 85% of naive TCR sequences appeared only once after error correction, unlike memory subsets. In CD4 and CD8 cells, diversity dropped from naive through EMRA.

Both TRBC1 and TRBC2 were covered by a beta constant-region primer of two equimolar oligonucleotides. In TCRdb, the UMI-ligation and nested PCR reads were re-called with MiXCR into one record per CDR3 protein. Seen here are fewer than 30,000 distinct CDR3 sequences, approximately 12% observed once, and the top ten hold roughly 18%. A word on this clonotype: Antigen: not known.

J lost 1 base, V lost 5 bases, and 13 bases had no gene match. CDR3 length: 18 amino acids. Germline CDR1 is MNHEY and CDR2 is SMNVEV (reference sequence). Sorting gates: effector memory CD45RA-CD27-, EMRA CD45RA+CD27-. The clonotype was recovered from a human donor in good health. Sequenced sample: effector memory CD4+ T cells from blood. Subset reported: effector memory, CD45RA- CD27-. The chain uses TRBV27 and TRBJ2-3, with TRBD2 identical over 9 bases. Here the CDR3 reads CASSDREGSGRRTDTQYF. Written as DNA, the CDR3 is TGTGCCAGCAGTGACAGGGAAGGAAGCGGGAGGCGCACAGATACGCAGTATTTT.